This T cell receptor (beta chain) was documented in a study of blood T cell repertoires in COVID-19. Study information: The cDNA or gDNA used as material had been derived from T cells, B-cell-depleted T cells, or PBMCs.

Per the germline V gene, CDR1 is SNHLY and CDR2 is FYNNEI. V was clipped by 6 bases and J by 1 base, with 6 bases between them. The CDR3 loop spans 12 amino acids. Original analysis: By means of reference gene primer amplification, nucleated cell counts were estimated. Some clones are missing from TCRdb's copy, which holds only in-frame ones; the method was immunoSEQ multiplex PCR. That table supplies the V and J calls and clone size; D and trimming were determined from the DNA. The sample lists 150,000 to 200,000 clones, approximately 78% occurring once. Clinical history reported by participants formed the basis on which cohorts were assigned.

V and J are TRBV2 and TRBJ1-1; D ambiguous. Sequencing used PBMCs or T cells enriched from blood (not recorded which). The receptor's source is a woman aged 45-59 years who had recovered from COVID-19. DNA of the CDR3: TGTGCCAGCAGCTACCAGAACACTGAAGCTTTCTTT. Protein product: CASSYQNTEAFF.